The next 32 T cell receptor beta chains were all read from a single sample in a study of cytotoxic CD8 clonotypes in ibrutinib-treated CLL. Some clones are missing from TCRdb's copy, which holds only in-frame ones; the method was immunoSEQ multiplex PCR. Of 200,000 to 250,000 clones listed, over 65% were seen once; the top ten hold 5.9%. The sequenced sample was PBMCs, obtained after 12 months of ibrutinib treatment. These receptor sequences come from a human donor with chronic lymphocytic leukemia.

The gene calls are TRBV18 and TRBJ2-7; D possibly corresponds to TRBD1 (6 bases). The germline V gene encodes CDR1 KGHSH and CDR2 LQKENI. The CDR3 covers 14 residues. V was trimmed by 2 bases and J by 4 bases, leaving 12 bases between them. This CDR3 reads CASSPMGAGYEQYF. CDR3 DNA: TGTGCCAGCTCACCAATGGGGGCGGGTTACGAGCAGTACTTC.

This chain joins TRBV11-1 and TRBJ1-1; TRBD1 agrees at 10 bases. The CDR3 has 14 amino acids. From germline, CDR1 is SGHAT and CDR2 FQDESV (reference sequence). The junction had 7 bases not matched to a gene; V was cut back by 6 bases and J by 6 bases. CDR3 protein: CASSQGQGLAEAFF. CDR3 DNA sequence: TGTGCCAGCAGTCAGGGACAGGGGTTGGCTGAAGCTTTCTTT.

This sequence joins TRBV15 and TRBJ2-1, with 8 bases fitting TRBD2. The CDR3 is 16 amino acids. Germline-derived CDR1 and CDR2 are LNHNV and YYDKDF (reference sequence). V lost 3 bases, J lost 6 bases, and 10 bases stayed unmatched. This CDR3 reads CATSRWEREYLNEQFF. CDR3 nucleotides: TGTGCCACCAGCAGGTGGGAGCGGGAGTATCTCAATGAGCAGTTCTTC.

V and J are TRBV11-2 and TRBJ2-5; TRBD2 matches 8 bases. CDR1 is SGHAT and CDR2 is FQNNGV in the germline V gene. The CDR3 has 15 amino acids. The V and J ends lost 7 bases and 1 base, in that order; junction bases with no gene match: 8. This chain's CDR3 is CASNNGLAFQETQYF. As DNA, the CDR3 is TGTGCCAGCAACAATGGACTAGCTTTCCAAGAGACCCAGTACTTC. Drawing the rest from reference TRBV11-2 and TRBJ2-5, the complete variable domain is EAGVAQSPRYKIIEKRQSVAFWCNPISGHATLYWYQQILGQGPKLLIQFQNNGVVDDSQLPKDRFSAERLKGVDSTLKIQPAKLEDSAVYLCASNNGLAFQETQYFGPGTRLLVL.

Only a few counts were recorded for this clone. The V gene is TRBV11-3, the J gene TRBJ2-1; D gene uncertain. From germline, CDR1 is SGHNT and CDR2 YENEEA. The V and J ends lost 0 bases and 5 bases respectively, with 11 bases between them. The length of the CDR3 is 15 residues. The CDR3 sequence is CASSLESISHNEQFF. CDR3 nucleotides: TGTGCCAGCAGCTTAGAGAGCATTTCCCACAATGAGCAGTTCTTC.

The gene calls are TRBV6-5 and TRBJ1-2; D might be TRBD1 (5 bases). Germline lookup yields CDR1 MNHEY and CDR2 SVGAGI. Trimming took 5 bases from V and 5 from J, leaving 6 bases between them. This CDR3 has 11 amino acids. Here the CDR3 reads CASSTGYGYTF. The CDR3 bases are TGTGCCAGCAGTACAGGATATGGCTACACCTTC.

The V and J genes are TRBV29-1 and TRBJ1-2; D not certain. The CDR3 has 11 amino acids. Germline CDR1 is SQVTM and CDR2 is ANQGSEA. Trimming removed 2 bases from V and 8 bases from J, with 9 bases in between. In nucleotides, the CDR3 is TGCAGCGTTGAAAAGCTGGGGGGCTACACCTTC. It is translated as CSVEKLGGYTF.

This rearrangement joins TRBV30 to TRBJ1-5; D might be TRBD1 (5 bases). Trimming removed 3 bases at V and 3 bases at J, with 6 bases between. Germline loops: CDR1 GTSNPN, CDR2 SVGIG (reference sequence). This CDR3 comprises 12 residues. The CDR3: CAWRDNNQPQHF. The CDR3 DNA follows: TGTGCCTGGAGGGACAACAATCAGCCCCAGCATTTT.

In this sample, this clone turned up once. The chain carries TRBV4-1 and TRBJ2-6, with D perhaps matching TRBD1 (6 bases). Germline V lookup: CDR1 MGHRA, CDR2 YSYEKL. Between the trimmed V and J ends, which lost 1 base and 4 bases, there was a span of 17 bases. The CDR3 contains 18 residues. CDR3 sequence: CASSQVHSMGAGANVLTF. The CDR3 coding sequence is TGCGCCAGCAGCCAAGTTCATAGCATGGGGGCCGGGGCCAACGTCCTGACTTTC.

The rearrangement links TRBV7-3 to TRBJ2-2, with 9 bases identical to TRBD2. This CDR3 has 18 amino acids. From germline, CDR1 is SGHTA and CDR2 FQGTGA. J gave up 3 bases and V 0 bases, and 8 bases lay outside the gene matches. The CDR3 here is CASSLTTVAGGYTGELFF. DNA for the CDR3: TGTGCCAGCAGCTTAACCACCGTGGCGGGAGGGTACACCGGGGAGCTGTTTTTT.

The rearrangement joins TRBV7-9 to TRBJ1-1; D is unresolved. The CDR3 is 13 amino acids. Trimming pared 5 bases from V and 3 bases from J, leaving 10 bases between. Germline assignment: CDR1 SEHNR and CDR2 FQNEAQ (reference sequence). CDR3 loop: CASSLNGDTEAFF. The CDR3 nucleotides are TGTGCCAGCAGCCTTAACGGGGACACTGAAGCTTTCTTT. The full variable domain, its missing parts supplied by reference TRBV7-9 and TRBJ1-1, is DTGVSQNPRHKITKRGQNVTFRCDPISEHNRLYWYRQTLGQGPEFLTYFQNEAQLEKSRLLSDRFSAERPKGSFSTLEIQRTEQGDSAMYLCASSLNGDTEAFFGQGTRLTVV.

The V call is TRBV7-9, the J call TRBJ1-2, with D tentatively TRBD1 (6 bases). The CDR3 extends over 16 amino acids. Trimming left V 4 bases short and J 4 bases short, with 19 bases between. Germline loops: CDR1 SEHNR, CDR2 FQNEAQ (reference sequence). The CDR3 is CASSSSTGLKSYGYTF. CDR3 in DNA: TGTGCCAGCAGCTCCTCCACAGGGCTAAAATCCTATGGCTACACCTTC.

The chain couples TRBV7-2 to TRBJ2-2, with D unresolved. The CDR3 runs 15 residues. V dropped 8 bases and J dropped 5 bases, with 18 bases sitting between them. The germline V gene has CDR1 SGHTA and CDR2 FQGNSA. CDR3 nucleotides: TGTGCCAGCTACCCCCGGGCCATAGTAACCGGGGAGCTGTTTTTT. It is translated as CASYPRAIVTGELFF.

The CDR3 loop is CASSASGVNSPLHF. CDR3 in DNA: TGTGCCAGCAGCGCAAGTGGGGTTAATTCACCCCTCCACTTT. V usage is TRBV9 and J usage is TRBJ1-6; no clear D. Germline CDR1 is SGDLS and CDR2 is YYNGEE. Trimming stripped 3 bases from V and 6 bases from J, with 10 bases between. This CDR3 region has 14 residues.

This clone was seen only a few times. V is TRBV2 and J is TRBJ1-2; 8 positions match TRBD1. This CDR3 has 14 amino acids. Germline assignment: CDR1 SNHLY and CDR2 FYNNEI. After removal of 5 bases from V and 7 bases from J, the junction contained 9 bases not matched to a gene. CDR3 in amino acids: CASSLHGQGGGYTF. The CDR3 DNA reads as TGTGCCAGCAGTCTCCACGGACAGGGCGGTGGCTACACCTTC.

J is TRBJ1-5 and V is TRBV30; weak D call: TRBD1 (6 bases). The CDR3 length is 15 residues. The ends were cut back, 2 bases at V and 0 bases at J, with 11 bases in the middle. Per the germline V gene, CDR1 is GTSNPN and CDR2 is SVGIG (reference sequence). The CDR3 reads CAWSPRTASNQPQHF. DNA of the CDR3: TGTGCCTGGAGTCCCCGGACAGCTAGCAATCAGCCCCAGCATTTT.

The chain joins TRBV5-1 to TRBJ1-1; D is ambiguous. V shed 1 base and J shed 6 bases, with 13 bases lying between them. The CDR3 has 14 residues. CDR1 is SGHRS and CDR2 is YFSETQ in the germline V gene. CDR3 in amino acids: CASSLRVGKAEAFF. In DNA form, the CDR3 reads TGCGCCAGCAGCTTGAGAGTAGGGAAGGCTGAAGCTTTCTTT. Variable domain in full (rest from reference TRBV5-1 and TRBJ1-1): KAGVTQTPRYLIKTRGQQVTLSCSPISGHRSVSWYQQTPGQGLQFLFEYFSETQRNKGNFPGRFSGRQFSNSRSEMNVSTLELGDSALYLCASSLRVGKAEAFFGQGTRLTVV.

Ten or more counts support this clone. This sequence joins TRBV6-5 and TRBJ1-5; 8 positions match TRBD1. With 5 bases clipped from V and 8 bases from J, the junction kept 11 bases outside the gene matches. CDR3 size: 15 residues. Germline V CDR1 and CDR2: MNHEY, SVGAGI. The CDR3 loop reads CASSPDRGSLKPQHF. In DNA form, the CDR3 reads TGTGCCAGCAGTCCCGACAGGGGATCACTTAAGCCCCAGCATTTT.

This chain joins TRBV7-2 and TRBJ2-1; a weak D match, TRBD2 (6 bases). V lost 4 bases and J 6 bases, leaving 22 bases between the germline ends. The CDR3 is 17 residues long. CDR1 and CDR2 (germline): SGHTA, FQGNSA. The CDR3 DNA reads TGTGCCAGCAGCTCCATCCCTATGGGGGAGGTCCCCAATGAGCAGTTCTTC. Translated: CASSSIPMGEVPNEQFF.

This clone was observed a few times. The chain uses TRBV7-9 and TRBJ2-3, with 7 bases lining up with TRBD1. Germline CDR1 SEHNR, CDR2 FQNEAQ (reference sequence). This CDR3 comprises 12 residues. Losses at the gene ends were 5 bases for V and 12 bases for J; bases not matched to a gene: 8. The CDR3: CASSQDRAYQYF. CDR3 bases: TGTGCCAGCAGCCAAGACAGGGCGTATCAGTATTTT.

The gene calls are TRBV6-6 and TRBJ1-2; D is possibly TRBD1 (5 bases). Germline CDR1 MNHNY, CDR2 SVGAGI (reference sequence). V lost 7 bases and J 8 bases, leaving 17 bases between the germline ends. The CDR3 spans 13 residues. CDR3 nucleotides: TGTGCCAGCACCCGACCGACAGTGGGGGGCTACACCTTC. Translation: CASTRPTVGGYTF.

CDR3 sequence: CASSSGTALYEQYF. The CDR3 region has the DNA TGTGCCAGCAGTTCGGGGACAGCCCTCTACGAGCAGTACTTC. The rearrangement joins TRBV6-1 to TRBJ2-7; 7 bases align to TRBD1. The CDR3 has 14 amino acids. Looked up from germline, CDR1 is MNHNS and CDR2 is SASEGT. V shed 5 bases, J shed 3 bases, and the junction held 7 bases outside the gene matches.

The chain recombines TRBV19 with TRBJ2-3; 10 bases fit TRBD2. The CDR3 is made up of 18 amino acids. Trimming removed 7 bases from V and 2 bases from J; junction bases left unmatched: 15. Per the germline V gene, CDR1 is LNHDA and CDR2 is SQIVND (reference sequence). The CDR3 DNA is TGTGCCAGTACCGAAAATCCGGGACTAGCGTATCCCACAGATACGCAGTATTTT. Residues: CASTENPGLAYPTDTQYF.

CDR3 region: CASSRSDGYTF. The CDR3 region has the DNA TGTGCCAGCAGCCGGAGCGATGGCTACACCTTC. The chain combines TRBV4-2 with TRBJ1-2; the D is unclear. Germline CDR1 LGHNA, CDR2 YNFKEQ. CDR3 length equals 11 residues. Trimming pared 4 bases from V and 6 bases from J, leaving 6 bases between.

CDR3 protein: CAWRDHGRGLSYGYTF. CDR3 DNA sequence: TGTGCCTGGAGGGATCATGGGCGGGGTTTGAGCTATGGCTACACCTTC. This sequence joins TRBV30 and TRBJ1-2; D uncertain. CDR1 is GTSNPN, CDR2 SVGIG, per germline (reference sequence). The ends were cut back, 3 bases at V and 4 bases at J, with 21 bases in the middle. This CDR3 comprises 16 residues.

The table lists this clone with a few counts. V is TRBV7-9 and J is TRBJ2-5, with D perhaps TRBD1 (6 bases). Trimming took 5 bases from V and 3 from J, leaving 13 bases between them. Germline V CDR1 and CDR2: SEHNR, FQNEAQ (reference sequence). This CDR3 has 14 amino acids. Here the CDR3 DNA reads TGTGCCAGCAGCCCCGCCAGGGGTGAAGAGACCCAGTACTTC. Translating it yields CASSPARGEETQYF.

This clone showed up just a few times. The rearrangement joins TRBV6-1 to TRBJ1-1, with D perhaps TRBD1 (5 bases). Trimming took off 9 bases at V and 5 bases at J, with 22 bases between the two ends. This CDR3 comprises 15 residues. The germline V gene encodes CDR1 MNHNS and CDR2 SASEGT. The DNA for the CDR3 is TGTGCCAGTGAGGAGGGGTATTATACAGGTACTGAAGCTTTCTTT. Translation gives CASEEGYYTGTEAFF.

This clone was counted once. CDR3 in amino acids: CASNRDRGGEQYF. In DNA, the CDR3 is TGTGCCAGCAACCGGGACAGGGGAGGCGAGCAGTACTTC. The rearrangement uses TRBV2 and TRBJ2-7; 10 bases line up with TRBD1. Germline V gives CDR1 SNHLY, CDR2 FYNNEI. The CDR3 runs to 13 residues. The ends lost 7 bases at V and 6 bases at J; junction bases unmatched: 6.

Points on this clone: Other DNA sequences from this sample encode an identical CDR3 as well. This rearrangement joins TRBV5-1 to TRBJ1-2, with unresolved D. The CDR3 length is 13 residues. Germline V lookup: CDR1 SGHRS, CDR2 YFSETQ. The V and J ends lost 0 bases and 4 bases respectively, with 7 bases between them. The CDR3 spells CASSLEGGYGYTF. The CDR3 DNA reads TGCGCCAGCAGCTTGGAGGGAGGCTATGGCTACACCTTC. The entire variable domain, with the rest obtained from reference TRBV5-1 and TRBJ1-2, is as follows: KAGVTQTPRYLIKTRGQQVTLSCSPISGHRSVSWYQQTPGQGLQFLFEYFSETQRNKGNFPGRFSGRQFSNSRSEMNVSTLELGDSALYLCASSLEGGYGYTFGSGTRLTVV.

This chain connects TRBV6-5 to TRBJ1-5; D not certain. Germline assignment: CDR1 MNHEY and CDR2 SVGAGI. The CDR3 is 15 residues long. The ends were cut back, 2 bases at V and 3 bases at J, with 11 bases in the middle. CDR3 sequence: CASSYSSAVNQPQHF. The CDR3 DNA follows: TGTGCCAGCAGTTACAGCTCCGCAGTCAATCAGCCCCAGCATTTT.

The chain employs TRBV7-9 and TRBJ2-2, with D perhaps TRBD1 (6 bases). Germline V gene sequence: CDR1 SEHNR, CDR2 FQNEAQ (reference sequence). The CDR3 has 13 amino acids. V lost 9 bases, J lost 4 bases, and 12 bases lay in between. The CDR3 here is CARTGTTTGELFF. Written as DNA, the CDR3 is TGTGCCAGAACCGGGACAACCACCGGGGAGCTGTTTTTT.

This sequence joins TRBV5-1 and TRBJ2-5; D gene unclear. Germline V gene sequence: CDR1 SGHRS, CDR2 YFSETQ. V lost 0 bases and J lost 1, with 16 bases in between. The CDR3 contains 17 residues. The chain's CDR3 is CASSLGSLLLSQETQYF. In DNA form, the CDR3 reads TGCGCCAGCAGCTTGGGTTCCCTGCTGCTTTCCCAAGAGACCCAGTACTTC.